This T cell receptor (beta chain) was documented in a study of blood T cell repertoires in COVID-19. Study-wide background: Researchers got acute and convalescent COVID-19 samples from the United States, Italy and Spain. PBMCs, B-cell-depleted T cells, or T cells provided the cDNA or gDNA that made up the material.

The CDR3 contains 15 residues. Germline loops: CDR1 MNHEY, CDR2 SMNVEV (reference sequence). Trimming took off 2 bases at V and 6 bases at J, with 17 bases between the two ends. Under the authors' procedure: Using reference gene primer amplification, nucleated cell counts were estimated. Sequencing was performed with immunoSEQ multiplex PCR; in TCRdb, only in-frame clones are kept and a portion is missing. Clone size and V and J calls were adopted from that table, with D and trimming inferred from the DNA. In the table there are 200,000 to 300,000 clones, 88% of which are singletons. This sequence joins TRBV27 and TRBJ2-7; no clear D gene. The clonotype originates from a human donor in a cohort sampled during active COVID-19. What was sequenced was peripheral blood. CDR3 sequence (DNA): TGTGCCAGCAGTTTAAGTCAGGCAGTCCAAGGCGAGCAGTACTTC. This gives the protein CASSLSQAVQGEQYF.